This TCR beta chain comes out of a study of liver allograft versus peripheral blood T cells (dated by TCRdb to the early 2020s). Background for the entire study: In liver transplant recipients, the study looked at T cell receptor repertoires in the peripheral blood and set them against the repertoires found within the transplanted livers. The paper as a whole reports these results and caveats: The T cell receptor repertoires within liver allografts were reported to be different from the T cell receptor repertoires detected in peripheral blood.

Sequencing took place on an Illumina MiSeq. TCRdb redid the processing of the public reads, applying fastp at Q25 and MiXCR, and retained in-frame beta chains. Each entry merges the rows of one CDR3 protein and shows their most common DNA and genes. Recorded for this sample are about 16,000 distinct CDR3 sequences; roughly 21% of them occurred a single time. The ten most abundant clones make up roughly an eighth of the sample. This clonotype is judged medium-sized (0.01 to 0.1%). The specificity of this receptor is unknown. One base away there is no much larger clone; base qualities are not given. CDR1 and CDR2 are read off the germline V gene (reference sequence) as LNHDA and SQIVND. Measured from the cysteine to the phenylalanine, the CDR3 is 15 residues long. Solely the CDR3 DNA is kept, with 45 bases framed from the first base. V is reduced by 3 bases and J by 5 bases, leaving a spacing of 16 bases between them.

The sequence was collected from a human patient who had a liver transplant. A transplant means some T cells may be of graft donor rather than patient origin. The rearranged chain carries TRBV19 and TRBJ1-1, and the D gene may be TRBD1, 5 bases matching. Here is the DNA: TGTGCCAGTAGTATGTGGTCAGGGAAGGGGACTGAAGCTTTCTTT. Its protein reads: CASSMWSGKGTEAFF.